The clone carrying this T cell receptor beta chain occurred once. This record belongs to a study of blood T cell repertoires in COVID-19. In the study overall: Samples representing acute and convalescent COVID-19 were sourced from the United States, Italy and Spain. In each case, the material was cDNA or gDNA derived from T cells, B-cell-depleted T cells, or PBMCs.

With 3 bases removed from V and 5 bases from J, the gap between germline ends came to 4 bases. There are 11 residues in the CDR3. Germline CDR1 reads SGHAT; CDR2 reads FQDESV (reference sequence). In the source study's methods: Amplifying reference gene primers gave estimates of nucleated cell counts. Assay used: immunoSEQ multiplex PCR; TCRdb lists only in-frame clones, some missing. That table supplies the V and J calls and clone size; D and trimming were determined from the DNA. The sample lists a few hundred thousand clones; around 87% were seen once. All enrollees were about 18 to 89 years old and from 20 to 30 US areas.

This receptor was identified in a woman aged 18-29 years with acute COVID-19. Sequenced sample: PBMCs or T cells enriched from blood (not recorded which). The chain recombines TRBV11-1 with TRBJ2-5; D remains ambiguous. The CDR3 DNA reads TGTGCCAGCAGCTTGGAGGAGACCCAGTACTTC. Its protein is CASSLEETQYF. The complete variable domain, with remaining parts taken from reference TRBV11-1 and TRBJ2-5, reads EAEVAQSPRYKITEKSQAVAFWCDPISGHATLYWYRQILGQGPELLVQFQDESVVDDSQLPKDRFSAERLKGVDSTLKIQPAELGDSAMYLCASSLEETQYFGPGTRLLVL.